One and the same sample provided the 29 T cell receptor beta chains below, sequenced in a study of blood T cells in healthy people across ages. Combining a sample-barcoded 5' primer with a J-beta primer mix, a second PCR ran for roughly 7 to 12 cycles. TCRdb reanalysed the 5' RACE reads using MiXCR and keeps one entry per CDR3 protein. Of approximately 960,000 distinct CDR3 sequences listed, approximately 32% were seen once; the top ten hold roughly a tenth. Separately, the same data were catalogued under a study of T cells of mothers and their children.

The sequenced sample consisted of blood. The receptors were sampled from a woman between 40 and 55 years old in good health.

Comments on this clonotype: Sequence at one end of the junction differs from germline and may be a read error. This chain joins TRBV5-1 and TRBJ2-7, with a tentative D call TRBD2 (6 bases). Germline-derived CDR1 and CDR2 are SGHRS and YFSETQ. The CDR3 has 14 amino acids. CDR3 protein: CTSSWGDGYYEQYF. The CDR3 DNA sequence: TGCACCAGCAGCTGGGGGGACGGGTACTACGAGCAGTACTTC.

The V and J genes are TRBV28 and TRBJ2-3, with TRBD2 matching over 11 bases. There are 17 residues in the CDR3. In germline, CDR1 is MDHEN, CDR2 SYDVKM. V gave up 6 bases and J gave up 5 bases; unmatched junction bases: 13. The CDR3 DNA reads TGTGCCAGCAGCTCGTCCGGGACTAGCGGAGGAAGAGATACGCAGTATTTT. The encoded protein is CASSSSGTSGGRDTQYF.

The chain's CDR3 is CASSQQGALITGTEAFF. The CDR3 DNA reads TGCGCCAGCAGCCAACAGGGGGCCCTTATCACGGGGACTGAAGCTTTCTTT. V is TRBV4-3 and J is TRBJ1-1; 8 bases fit TRBD1. The germline CDR1 and CDR2 sequences are LGHNA and YSLEER. With 2 bases clipped from V and 5 bases from J, the junction kept 13 bases outside the gene matches. The CDR3 is made up of 17 amino acids.

The chain links TRBV20-1 to TRBJ2-7, with D possibly being TRBD2 (7 bases). The CDR3 consists of 14 residues. Germline values: CDR1 DFQATT, CDR2 SNEGSKA (reference sequence). V shed 4 bases and J shed 7 bases, with 20 bases lying between them. Written as DNA, the CDR3 is TGCAGTGCTAATCGAGGGGGGGACTACAATGAGCAGTACTTC. Protein: CSANRGGDYNEQYF.

The rearrangement links TRBV28 to TRBJ1-5; 7 bases align to TRBD1. Germline trimming cut 1 base from V and 7 bases from J; bases unmatched to any gene: 10. The CDR3 extends over 16 amino acids. CDR1 MDHEN and CDR2 SYDVKM come from the germline V gene. The CDR3 coding sequence is TGTGCCAGCAGTTTATCGGGGCAGGGGGTAAACCAGCCCCAGCATTTT. Its translation is CASSLSGQGVNQPQHF. The whole variable domain, remainder taken from reference TRBV28 and TRBJ1-5, is DVKVTQSSRYLVKRTGEKVFLECVQDMDHENMFWYRQDPGLGLRLIYFSYDVKMKEKGDIPEGYSVSREKKERFSLILESASTNQTSMYLCASSLSGQGVNQPQHFGDGTRLSIL.

This clonotype showed up many times. This chain joins TRBV10-2 and TRBJ1-2, with D possibly being TRBD1 (5 bases). The germline V and J ends were trimmed by 2 bases and 4 bases, with 8 bases remaining between them. The CDR3 extends over 13 amino acids. Germline V gene data show CDR1 as WSHSY and CDR2 as SAAADI. CDR3 sequence: CASSEGQPYGYTF. In nucleotides, the CDR3 is TGCGCCAGCAGTGAGGGACAACCCTATGGCTACACCTTC.

There are a few counts of this clonotype. The genes are TRBV11-2 and TRBJ1-1, with D perhaps matching TRBD1 (5 bases). This CDR3 region has 15 residues. Trimming took 1 base from V and 3 from J, leaving 12 bases between them. The germline V gene has CDR1 SGHAT and CDR2 FQNNGV. The CDR3 reads CASSLVGGEDTEAFF. In DNA, the CDR3 is TGTGCCAGCAGCTTAGTCGGGGGGGAAGACACTGAAGCTTTCTTT.

This clonotype was picked up many times. V gene TRBV7-2 combines with J gene TRBJ2-3; 8 bases align to TRBD2. V shed 5 bases, J shed 6 bases, and the junction held 10 bases outside the gene matches. This CDR3 is built from 15 residues. Germline V lookup: CDR1 SGHTA, CDR2 FQGNSA. This CDR3 is CASSPPGGRVDTQYF. The CDR3, as DNA: TGTGCCAGCAGCCCGCCGGGGGGGAGGGTGGATACGCAGTATTTT.

This clonotype was found a few times. Given a much more abundant clone one base away, this may be a read error. The V gene is TRBV7-2, the J gene TRBJ2-7, with D perhaps assigned TRBD1 or TRBD2 (5 bases each). Germline lookup yields CDR1 SGHTA and CDR2 FQGNSA. V was cut by 1 base and J by 9 bases, with 22 bases left in between. The CDR3 sequence is 16 residues long. CDR3 protein: CASSLEIRDGMSGQYF. CDR3 DNA sequence: TGTGCCAGCAGCTTAGAGATCAGGGATGGGATGAGCGGGCAGTACTTC.

This clonotype was seen a handful of times. An end of the junction differs from the germline gene, which may be a read error. The genes are TRBV28 and TRBJ2-1; 8 nucleotides agree with TRBD1. Germline loops: CDR1 MDHEN, CDR2 SYDVKM. The CDR3 has 12 amino acids. CDR3 sequence reads: CACSLRTGRPFF. Here the CDR3 DNA reads TGTGCCTGCAGTTTACGGACAGGGAGGCCGTTCTTC.

In this sample, this clonotype turned up a few times. The gene calls are TRBV20-1 and TRBJ1-5, with no clear D. V dropped 5 bases and J dropped 1 base, with 21 bases sitting between them. The CDR3 length is 17 residues. In germline, CDR1 is DFQATT, CDR2 SNEGSKA (reference sequence). CDR3: CSAVSRLGRRSNQPQHF. The CDR3 DNA reads as TGCAGTGCTGTCAGCCGCCTTGGACGCAGGAGCAATCAGCCCCAGCATTTT.

With respect to this clonotype: It may be a read error: a sequence one base away is much more abundant. The chain has TRBV12-3 or TRBV12-4 and TRBJ2-1; the D is unclear. The V end lost 2 bases, the J end lost 10 bases, and 15 bases lay between the germline ends. The CDR3 extends over 14 amino acids. The CDR3 region has the DNA TGTGCCAGCAGTTTATCTCTAGACTCCTACGAGCAGTTCTTC. This gives the protein CASSLSLDSYEQFF.

A remark on this clonotype: This clone may be a read error of a much larger clone one base away. The chain carries TRBV5-5 and TRBJ2-1, with unresolved D. The CDR3 is 13 residues long. Germline CDR1 and CDR2: SGHKS and YYEKEE (reference sequence). This CDR3 is CASSLATKTEQCF. The DNA for the CDR3 is TGTGCCAGCAGCTTGGCGACCAAAACTGAGCAGTGCTTC.

This clonotype was counted between two and nine times. The rearrangement joins TRBV7-2 to TRBJ2-5; TRBD1 or TRBD2 may be the D gene (6 bases each). V was trimmed by 2 bases and J by 2 bases, leaving 12 bases between them. The CDR3 totals 15 residues. Germline-derived CDR1 and CDR2 are SGHTA and FQGNSA. The CDR3 here is CASSLTRGEQETQYF. The CDR3 DNA reads TGTGCCAGCAGCTTAACTAGGGGGGAACAAGAGACCCAGTACTTC.

This clonotype was counted many times. The CDR3 DNA reads TGTGCCAGCAGCCCCTGGAGTGGAAAGAAAGAGACCCAGTACTTC. Protein: CASSPWSGKKETQYF. This rearrangement joins TRBV12-3 or TRBV12-4 to TRBJ2-5; D gene uncertain. The V end was cut by 6 bases, the J end by 3 bases, with 17 bases between. CDR3 size: 15 residues.

In regard to this clonotype: The junction does not match germline at one end; this may be a read error. V usage is TRBV9 and J usage is TRBJ2-3; 8 bases match TRBD2. The CDR3 runs to 17 residues. Germline-derived CDR1 and CDR2 are SGDLS and YYNGEE. The CDR3 loop reads CASSSKGAGGFEDTRYF. The CDR3 nucleotides are TGTGCCAGCAGCTCCAAAGGGGCGGGGGGATTTGAAGATACGCGGTATTTT.

This clonotype appeared a few times. With a much larger clone just one base away, this may be a read error. The V gene is TRBV20-1, the J gene TRBJ1-2; 10 bases are a match to TRBD1. Germline CDR1 and CDR2: DFQATT and SNEGSKA (reference sequence). Trimming took 5 bases from V and 5 from J; bases not matched to a gene: 17. This CDR3 spans 17 amino acids. The CDR3 DNA reads TGCAGTGCTTTTACTCCGGGACAGGGGCCTAAATCTTATGGCTACACCTTC. This codes for CSAFTPGQGPKSYGYTF.

This clonotype came up once. The chain combines TRBV7-2 with TRBJ2-7; 8 bases match TRBD1. The CDR3 has 14 residues. Unmatched junction bases numbered 9, after V lost 4 bases and J lost 7 bases. In germline, CDR1 is SGHTA, CDR2 FQGNSA. CDR3 sequence reads: CASSYGQGYNEQYF. The DNA of the CDR3 is TGTGCCAGCAGCTACGGACAGGGCTACAATGAGCAGTACTTC.

This chain joins TRBV5-1 and TRBJ2-7; the match to TRBD2 covers 8 bases. The junction had 5 bases not matched to a gene; V was cut back by 4 bases and J by 2 bases. CDR3 size: 14 residues. The germline V gene encodes CDR1 SGHRS and CDR2 YFSETQ. The CDR3 DNA is TGCGCCAGCAGCGGGACTAGATCTCCCTACGAGCAGTACTTC. Translated, it gives CASSGTRSPYEQYF.

The V and J genes are TRBV7-2 and TRBJ2-7; TRBD1 agrees at 7 bases. The tail of the sequence fits TRBJ2-4 better, so the J call may be wrong. Germline V gene sequence: CDR1 SGHTA, CDR2 FQGNSA. The CDR3 runs to 16 residues. The CDR3 region is CASSLIWTGAENIQYF. CDR3 in DNA: TGTGCCAGCAGCTTAATATGGACAGGCGCTGAAAACATTCAGTACTTC.

DNA of the CDR3: TGTGCCAGCAGTCCCACGGGGGCTCCGGTAGAGACCCAGTACTTC. Translating it yields CASSPTGAPVETQYF. The chain joins TRBV28 to TRBJ2-5, with D perhaps assigned TRBD1 or TRBD2 (6 bases each). The CDR3 covers 15 residues. V was clipped by 5 bases and J by 4 bases, with 17 bases between them. Germline-derived CDR1 and CDR2 are MDHEN and SYDVKM.

This clonotype came up a few times. The gene calls are TRBV29-1 and TRBJ1-1; weak D call: TRBD1 (5 bases). Germline CDR1 SQVTM, CDR2 ANQGSEA. CDR3 length: 14 amino acids. V lost 4 bases, J lost 0 bases, and 12 bases lay in between. As DNA, the CDR3 is TGCAGCGTTGCCCTAGGGACGGTGAACACTGAAGCTTTCTTT. Its protein product is CSVALGTVNTEAFF.

Turning to this clonotype: The junction departs from germline at one end; a sequencing error may be responsible. V gene TRBV29-1 combines with J gene TRBJ2-1; D may be TRBD2 (5 bases). The CDR3 runs 14 residues. Germline CDR1 reads SQVTM; CDR2 reads ANQGSEA. The CDR3 DNA reads TGCAGCGTTTTCCTAGCATCCAGATACAATAAGCAGTTCTTC. Translation gives CSVFLASRYNKQFF.

In its sample, this clonotype was seen a few times. A much larger clone lies one base from this, so it may be a read error. This chain joins TRBV15 and TRBJ2-4, with TRBD1 identical over 8 bases. CDR1 LNHNV and CDR2 YYDKDF come from the germline V gene (reference sequence). The CDR3 is 16 amino acids. The CDR3 DNA sequence: TGTGCCACCAGCAGAGGGACAGGGATCGGGGAAAACATTCGGTACTTC. It encodes CATSRGTGIGENIRYF.

This clonotype was observed a few times. The chain uses TRBV27 and TRBJ2-1; D may be TRBD1 (5 bases). V gave up 5 bases and J gave up 5 bases, with 7 bases separating them. The CDR3 length is 12 residues. CDR1 and CDR2 (germline): MNHEY, SMNVEV (reference sequence). The CDR3 bases are TGTGCCAGCAGTATACAGGACAATGAGCAGTTCTTC. Translating gives CASSIQDNEQFF.

A word on this clonotype: Its ends do not fully match the called genes, so a read error is possible. The V gene is TRBV11-1, the J gene TRBJ2-1, with D maybe TRBD2 (6 bases). The CDR3 runs 14 residues. CDR1 is SGHAT, CDR2 FQDESV, per germline (reference sequence). In DNA, the CDR3 is TGTGCCAGCAGCTTAGGCGGGGCCGGGGATGAGCGGTTCTTC. It yields the protein CASSLGGAGDERFF.

V is TRBV28 and J is TRBJ1-5; D may be TRBD1 (5 bases). V was pared by 7 bases and J by 6 bases, with 13 bases between. Looked up from germline, CDR1 is MDHEN and CDR2 is SYDVKM. The CDR3 runs 13 residues. CDR3 DNA: TGTGCCAGCACCGGCAGGGAGGGTCAGCCCCAGCATTTT. It yields the protein CASTGREGQPQHF. The full variable domain, rest sourced from reference TRBV28 and TRBJ1-5, is DVKVTQSSRYLVKRTGEKVFLECVQDMDHENMFWYRQDPGLGLRLIYFSYDVKMKEKGDIPEGYSVSREKKERFSLILESASTNQTSMYLCASTGREGQPQHFGDGTRLSIL.

This clonotype was observed at least ten times. This chain uses TRBV10-3 with TRBJ1-2; D not resolved. This CDR3 is 13 amino acids long. The germline V gene has CDR1 ENHRY and CDR2 SYGVKD. The V end was cut by 0 bases, the J end by 5 bases, with 7 bases between. CDR3 sequence reads: CAISESEVYGYTF. CDR3 DNA: TGTGCCATCAGTGAGTCTGAGGTGTATGGCTACACCTTC.

Worth noting for this clonotype: A read error is possible here, since a much larger clone lies one base away. This chain joins TRBV7-2 and TRBJ2-1; TRBD2 might be the D (5 bases). Germline V CDR1 and CDR2: SGHTA, FQGNSA. V lost 3 bases and J lost 10, with 16 bases in between. This CDR3 has 14 residues. CDR3: CASSFEGSSYEQFF. CDR3 DNA sequence: TGTGCCAGCAGCTTTGAGGGTTCTTCTTACGAGCAGTTCTTC. Using reference TRBV7-2 and TRBJ2-1 for the parts outside the CDR3, the full variable domain is GAGVSQSPSNKVTEKGKDVELRCDPISGHTALYWYRQSLGQGLEFLIYFQGNSAPDKSGLPSDRFSAERTGGSVSTLTIQRTQQEDSAVYLCASSFEGSSYEQFFGPGTRLTVL.